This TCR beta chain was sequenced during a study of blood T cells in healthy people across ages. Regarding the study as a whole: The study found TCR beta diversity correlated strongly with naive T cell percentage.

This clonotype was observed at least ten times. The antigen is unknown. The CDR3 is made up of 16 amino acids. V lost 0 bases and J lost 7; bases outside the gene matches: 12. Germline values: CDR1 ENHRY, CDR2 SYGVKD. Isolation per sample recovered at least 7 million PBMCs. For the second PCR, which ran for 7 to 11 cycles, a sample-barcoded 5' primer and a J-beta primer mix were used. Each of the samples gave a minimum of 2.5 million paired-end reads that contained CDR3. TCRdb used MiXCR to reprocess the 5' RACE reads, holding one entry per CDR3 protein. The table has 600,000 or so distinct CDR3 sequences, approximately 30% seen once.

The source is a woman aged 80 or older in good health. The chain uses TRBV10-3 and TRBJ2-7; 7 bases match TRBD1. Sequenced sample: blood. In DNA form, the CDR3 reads TGTGCCATCAGTGAGTCGAAGGGGGCCCCCTCGGGGGAGCAGTACTTC. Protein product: CAISESKGAPSGEQYF.